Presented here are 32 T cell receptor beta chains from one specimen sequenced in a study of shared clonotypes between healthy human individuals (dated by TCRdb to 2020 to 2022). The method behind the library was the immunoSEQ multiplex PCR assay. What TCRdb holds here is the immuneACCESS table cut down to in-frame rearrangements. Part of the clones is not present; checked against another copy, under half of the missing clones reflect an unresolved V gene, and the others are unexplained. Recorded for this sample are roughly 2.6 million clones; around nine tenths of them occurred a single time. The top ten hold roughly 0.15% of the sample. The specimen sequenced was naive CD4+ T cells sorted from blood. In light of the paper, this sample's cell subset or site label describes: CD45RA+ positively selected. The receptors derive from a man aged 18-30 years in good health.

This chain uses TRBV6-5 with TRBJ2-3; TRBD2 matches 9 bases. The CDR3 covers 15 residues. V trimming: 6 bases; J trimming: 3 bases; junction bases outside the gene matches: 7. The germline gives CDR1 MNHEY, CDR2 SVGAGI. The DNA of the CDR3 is TGTGCCAGCAGATTTAGCGGGGGAGGTACAGATACGCAGTATTTT. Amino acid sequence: CASRFSGGGTDTQYF.

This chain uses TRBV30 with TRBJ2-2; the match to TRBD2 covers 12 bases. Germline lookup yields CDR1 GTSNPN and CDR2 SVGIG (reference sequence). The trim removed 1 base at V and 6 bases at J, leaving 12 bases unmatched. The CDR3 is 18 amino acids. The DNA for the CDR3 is TGTGCCTGGAGTGCCGATCGGACTAGCGGGAAAAGCGCCGGGGAGCTGTTTTTT. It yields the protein CAWSADRTSGKSAGELFF.

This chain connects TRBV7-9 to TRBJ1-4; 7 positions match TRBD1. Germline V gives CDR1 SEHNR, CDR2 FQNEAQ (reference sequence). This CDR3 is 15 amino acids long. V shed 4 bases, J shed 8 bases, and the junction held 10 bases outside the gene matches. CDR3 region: CASSSPTGATEKLFF. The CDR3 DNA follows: TGTGCCAGCAGCTCGCCAACAGGGGCCACAGAAAAACTGTTTTTT.

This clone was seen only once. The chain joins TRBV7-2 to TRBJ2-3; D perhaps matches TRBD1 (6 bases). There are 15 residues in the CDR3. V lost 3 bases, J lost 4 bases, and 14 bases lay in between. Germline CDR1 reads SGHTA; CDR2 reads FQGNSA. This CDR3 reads CASSFTGTQADTQYF. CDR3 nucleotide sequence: TGTGCCAGCAGCTTTACCGGGACACAGGCAGATACGCAGTATTTT. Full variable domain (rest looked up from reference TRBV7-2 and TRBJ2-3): GAGVSQSPSNKVTEKGKDVELRCDPISGHTALYWYRQSLGQGLEFLIYFQGNSAPDKSGLPSDRFSAERTGGSVSTLTIQRTQQEDSAVYLCASSFTGTQADTQYFGPGTRLTVL.

This CDR3 is CASSFSSGSYEQYF. CDR3 DNA sequence: TGTGCCAGCAGTTTTTCTAGTGGCTCCTACGAGCAGTACTTC. The chain links TRBV27 to TRBJ2-7; D gene unclear. The CDR3 is made up of 14 amino acids. Per the germline V gene, CDR1 is MNHEY and CDR2 is SMNVEV (reference sequence). The ends were cut back, 3 bases at V and 0 bases at J, with 9 bases in the middle.

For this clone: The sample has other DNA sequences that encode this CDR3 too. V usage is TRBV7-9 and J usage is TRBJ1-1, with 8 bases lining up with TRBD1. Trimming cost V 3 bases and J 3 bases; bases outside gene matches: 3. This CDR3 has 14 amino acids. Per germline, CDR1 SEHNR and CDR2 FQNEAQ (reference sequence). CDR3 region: CASSFTGGDTEAFF. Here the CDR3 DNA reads TGTGCCAGCAGCTTTACAGGGGGAGACACTGAAGCTTTCTTT.

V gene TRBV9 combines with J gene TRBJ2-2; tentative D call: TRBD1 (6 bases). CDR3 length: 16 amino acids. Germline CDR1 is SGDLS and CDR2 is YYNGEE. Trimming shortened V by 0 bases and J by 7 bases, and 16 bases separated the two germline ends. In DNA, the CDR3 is TGTGCCAGCAGCGTAGACGTCTCAGGGGCGGGCGGGGAGCTGTTTTTT. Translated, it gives CASSVDVSGAGGELFF.

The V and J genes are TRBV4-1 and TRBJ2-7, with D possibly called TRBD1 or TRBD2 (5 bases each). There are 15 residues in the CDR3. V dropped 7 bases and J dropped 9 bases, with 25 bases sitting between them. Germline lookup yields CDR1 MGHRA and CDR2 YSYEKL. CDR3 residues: CASTHPRGSPPRQYF. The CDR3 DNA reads TGCGCCAGCACACACCCGAGGGGCTCCCCGCCCCGGCAGTACTTC.

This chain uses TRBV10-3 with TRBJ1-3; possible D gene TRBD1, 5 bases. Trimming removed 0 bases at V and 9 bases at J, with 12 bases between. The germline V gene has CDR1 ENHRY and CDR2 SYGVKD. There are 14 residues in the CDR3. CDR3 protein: CAISESSFQGTIYF. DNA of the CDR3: TGTGCCATCAGTGAGTCGAGTTTCCAGGGCACCATATATTTT.

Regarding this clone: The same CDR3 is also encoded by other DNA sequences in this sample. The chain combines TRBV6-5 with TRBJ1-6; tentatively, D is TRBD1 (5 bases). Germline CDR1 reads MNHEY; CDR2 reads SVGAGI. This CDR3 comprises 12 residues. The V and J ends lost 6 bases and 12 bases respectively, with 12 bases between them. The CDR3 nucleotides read TGTGCCAGCAGGTCAGGGAGGGAACCCCTCCACTTT. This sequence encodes CASRSGREPLHF.

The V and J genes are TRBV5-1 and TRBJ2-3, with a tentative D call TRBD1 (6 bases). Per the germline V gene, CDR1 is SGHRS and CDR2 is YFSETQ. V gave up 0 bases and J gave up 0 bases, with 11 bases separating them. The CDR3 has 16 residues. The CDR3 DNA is TGCGCCAGCAGCTTGGCCGTCGGACAGAGCACAGATACGCAGTATTTT. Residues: CASSLAVGQSTDTQYF.

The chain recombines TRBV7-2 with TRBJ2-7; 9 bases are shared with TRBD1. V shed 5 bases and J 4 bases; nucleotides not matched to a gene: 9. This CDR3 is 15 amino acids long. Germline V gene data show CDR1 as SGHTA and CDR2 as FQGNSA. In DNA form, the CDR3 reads TGTGCCAGCAGCGCTACCGGGACAGGGTATTACGAGCAGTACTTC. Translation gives CASSATGTGYYEQYF.

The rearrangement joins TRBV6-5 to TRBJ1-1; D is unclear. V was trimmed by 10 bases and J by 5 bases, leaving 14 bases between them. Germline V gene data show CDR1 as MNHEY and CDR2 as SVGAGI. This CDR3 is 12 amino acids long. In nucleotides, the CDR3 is TGTGCCACCCAGTCAGTAGGGACTGAAGCTTTCTTT. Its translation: CATQSVGTEAFF.

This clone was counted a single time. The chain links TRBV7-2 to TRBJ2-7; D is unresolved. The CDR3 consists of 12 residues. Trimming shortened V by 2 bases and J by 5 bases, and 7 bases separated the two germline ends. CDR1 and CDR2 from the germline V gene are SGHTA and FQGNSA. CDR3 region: CASSLSFNEQYF. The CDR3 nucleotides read TGTGCCAGCAGCTTAAGCTTCAACGAGCAGTACTTC.

CDR3 loop: CASSRGGLSNQPQHF. DNA for the CDR3: TGTGCCAGCAGTCGAGGGGGGCTGAGCAATCAGCCCCAGCATTTT. This chain links TRBV7-9 with TRBJ1-5; D perhaps matches TRBD1 (6 bases). Germline CDR1 reads SEHNR; CDR2 reads FQNEAQ (reference sequence). Trimming cost V 6 bases and J 1 base, with 13 bases left between them. The length of the CDR3 is 15 residues.

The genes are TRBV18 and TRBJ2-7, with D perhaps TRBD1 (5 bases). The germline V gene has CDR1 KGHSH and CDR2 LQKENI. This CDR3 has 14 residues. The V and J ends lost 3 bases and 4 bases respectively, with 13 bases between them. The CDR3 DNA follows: TGTGCCAGCTCACCTTCTTCAGGGTTTTACGAGCAGTACTTC. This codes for CASSPSSGFYEQYF. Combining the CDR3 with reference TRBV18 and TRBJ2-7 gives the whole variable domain NAGVMQNPRHLVRRRGQEARLRCSPMKGHSHVYWYRQLPEEGLKFMVYLQKENIIDESGMPKERFSAEFPKEGPSILRIQQVVRGDSAAYFCASSPSSGFYEQYFGPGTRLTVT.

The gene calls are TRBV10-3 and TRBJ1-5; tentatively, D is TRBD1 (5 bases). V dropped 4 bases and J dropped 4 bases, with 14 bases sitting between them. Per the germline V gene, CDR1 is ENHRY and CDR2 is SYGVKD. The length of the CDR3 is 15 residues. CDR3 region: CAISGERGTNQPQHF. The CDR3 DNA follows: TGTGCCATCAGTGGGGAACGCGGGACGAATCAGCCCCAGCATTTT.

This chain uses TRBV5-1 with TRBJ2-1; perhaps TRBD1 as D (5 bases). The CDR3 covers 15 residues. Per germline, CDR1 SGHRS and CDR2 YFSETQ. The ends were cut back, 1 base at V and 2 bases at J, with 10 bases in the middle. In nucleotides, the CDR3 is TGCGCCAGCAGCTTGACAGGCTTAACCTACAATGAGCAGTTCTTC. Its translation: CASSLTGLTYNEQFF. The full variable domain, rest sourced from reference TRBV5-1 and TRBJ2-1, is KAGVTQTPRYLIKTRGQQVTLSCSPISGHRSVSWYQQTPGQGLQFLFEYFSETQRNKGNFPGRFSGRQFSNSRSEMNVSTLELGDSALYLCASSLTGLTYNEQFFGPGTRLTVL.

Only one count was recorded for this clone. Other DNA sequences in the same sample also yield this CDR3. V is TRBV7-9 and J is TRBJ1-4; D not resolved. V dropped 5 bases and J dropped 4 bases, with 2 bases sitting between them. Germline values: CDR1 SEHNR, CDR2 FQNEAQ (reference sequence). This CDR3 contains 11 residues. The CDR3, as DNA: TGTGCCAGCAGCCTTAATGAAAAACTGTTTTTT. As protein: CASSLNEKLFF.

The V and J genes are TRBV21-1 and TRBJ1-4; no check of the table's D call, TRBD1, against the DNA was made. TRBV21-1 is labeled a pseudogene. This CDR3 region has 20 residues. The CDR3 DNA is TGTGCCAGCAGCAAAGGGGACTTGCCGGGACAGGGGTCCCCTAATGAAAAACTGTTTTTT. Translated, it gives CASSKGDLPGQGSPNEKLFF.

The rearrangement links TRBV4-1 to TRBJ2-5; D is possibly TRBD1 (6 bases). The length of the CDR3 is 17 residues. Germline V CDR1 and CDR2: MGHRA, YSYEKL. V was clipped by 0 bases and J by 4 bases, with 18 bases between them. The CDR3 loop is CASSQDLWGLIGETQYF. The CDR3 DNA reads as TGCGCCAGCAGCCAAGATCTTTGGGGGCTAATAGGAGAGACCCAGTACTTC.

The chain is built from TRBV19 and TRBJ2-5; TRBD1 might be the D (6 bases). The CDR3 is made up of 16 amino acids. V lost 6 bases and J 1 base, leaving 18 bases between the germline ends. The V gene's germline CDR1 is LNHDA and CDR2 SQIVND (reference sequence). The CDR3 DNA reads TGTGCCAGTAGCCGAGCAGGGGCCGTACTCCAAGAGACCCAGTACTTC. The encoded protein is CASSRAGAVLQETQYF.

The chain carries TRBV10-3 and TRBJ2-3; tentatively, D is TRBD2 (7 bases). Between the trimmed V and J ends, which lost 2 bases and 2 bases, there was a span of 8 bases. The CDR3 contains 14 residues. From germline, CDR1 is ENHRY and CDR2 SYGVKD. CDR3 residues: CAISEGGATDTQYF. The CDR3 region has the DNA TGTGCCATCAGTGAGGGGGGGGCCACAGATACGCAGTATTTT.

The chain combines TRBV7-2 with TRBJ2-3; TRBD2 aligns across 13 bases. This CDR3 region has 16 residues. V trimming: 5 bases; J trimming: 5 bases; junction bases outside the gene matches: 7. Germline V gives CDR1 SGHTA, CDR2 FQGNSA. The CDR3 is CASSTGLAGVGDTQYF. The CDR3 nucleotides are TGTGCCAGCAGCACCGGACTAGCGGGAGTGGGAGATACGCAGTATTTT.

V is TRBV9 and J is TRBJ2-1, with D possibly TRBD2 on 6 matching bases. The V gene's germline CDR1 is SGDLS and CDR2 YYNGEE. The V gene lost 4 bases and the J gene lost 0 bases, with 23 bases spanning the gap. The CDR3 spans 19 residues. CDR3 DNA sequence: TGTGCCAGCAGCATACTTCCTACGGGGTTCGGGAGCTCCTACAATGAGCAGTTCTTC. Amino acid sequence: CASSILPTGFGSSYNEQFF.

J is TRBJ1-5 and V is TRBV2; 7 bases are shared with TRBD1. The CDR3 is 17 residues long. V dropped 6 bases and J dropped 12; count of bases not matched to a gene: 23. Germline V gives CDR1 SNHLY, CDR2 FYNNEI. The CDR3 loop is CASRASASTGSVVRQHF. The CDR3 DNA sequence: TGTGCCAGCAGGGCCTCGGCATCGACAGGGTCGGTGGTGCGCCAGCATTTT.

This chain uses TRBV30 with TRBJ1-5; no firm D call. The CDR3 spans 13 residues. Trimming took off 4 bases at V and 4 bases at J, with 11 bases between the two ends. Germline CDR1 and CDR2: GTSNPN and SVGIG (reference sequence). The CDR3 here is CAWTEGGNQPQHF. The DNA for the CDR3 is TGTGCCTGGACTGAGGGTGGGAATCAGCCCCAGCATTTT.

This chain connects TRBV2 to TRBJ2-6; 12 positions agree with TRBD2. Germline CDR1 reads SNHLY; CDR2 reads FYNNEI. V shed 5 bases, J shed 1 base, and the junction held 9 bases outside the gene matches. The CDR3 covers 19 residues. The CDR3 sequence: CASSPSIGLAGSGANVLTF. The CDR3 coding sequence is TGTGCCAGCAGTCCCAGTATAGGACTAGCGGGATCTGGGGCCAACGTCCTGACTTTC.

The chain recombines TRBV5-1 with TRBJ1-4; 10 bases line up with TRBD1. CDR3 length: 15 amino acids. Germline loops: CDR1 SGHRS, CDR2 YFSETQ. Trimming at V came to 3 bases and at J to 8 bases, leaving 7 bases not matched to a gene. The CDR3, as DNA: TGCGCCAGCAGCTCGGGGGGACAGGGGAAAGAAAAACTGTTTTTT. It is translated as CASSSGGQGKEKLFF.

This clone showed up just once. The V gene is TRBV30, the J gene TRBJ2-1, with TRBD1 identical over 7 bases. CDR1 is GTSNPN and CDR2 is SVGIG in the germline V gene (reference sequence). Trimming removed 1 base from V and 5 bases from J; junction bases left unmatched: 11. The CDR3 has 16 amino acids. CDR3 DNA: TGTGCCTGGAGTGCCGCTTCGGGGACAGTTAACAATGAGCAGTTCTTC. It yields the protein CAWSAASGTVNNEQFF.

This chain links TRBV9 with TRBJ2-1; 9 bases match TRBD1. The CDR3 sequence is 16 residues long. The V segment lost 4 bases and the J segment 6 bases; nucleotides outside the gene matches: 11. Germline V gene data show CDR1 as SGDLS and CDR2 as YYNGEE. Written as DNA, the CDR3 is TGTGCCAGCAGCACCCGGACAGGGGCGAGTGGCAATGAGCAGTTCTTC. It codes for CASSTRTGASGNEQFF. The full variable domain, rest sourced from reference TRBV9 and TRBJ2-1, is DSGVTQTPKHLITATGQRVTLRCSPRSGDLSVYWYQQSLDQGLQFLIQYYNGEERAKGNILERFSAQQFPDLHSELNLSSLELGDSALYFCASSTRTGASGNEQFFGPGTRLTVL.

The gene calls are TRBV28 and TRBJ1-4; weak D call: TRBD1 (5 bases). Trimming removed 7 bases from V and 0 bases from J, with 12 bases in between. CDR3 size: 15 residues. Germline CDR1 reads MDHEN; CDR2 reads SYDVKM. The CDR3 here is CASTHGGATNEKLFF. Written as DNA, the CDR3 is TGTGCCAGCACCCACGGGGGTGCAACTAATGAAAAACTGTTTTTT.